This T cell receptor (beta chain) emerged from a study of Graves' ophthalmopathy and Graves' hyperthyroidism. Study results and caveats: Most thyroid clonotypes with frequency above 0.001 were detected in blood too. Discriminating ophthalmopathy from stable hyperthyroidism, a 13-signature model attained a sensitivity of about 90% and a specificity of around 83%.

V was cut by 3 bases and J by 7 bases, with 19 bases left in between. CDR3 length: 15 residues. Hyperthyroidism in these 18- to 65-year-old patients was newly diagnosed, lasting under 2 months. The study excluded patients with other autoimmune diseases, uncontrolled infections, pregnancy or lactation. Remarks on this clonotype: The antigen remains undetermined.

Scientists amplified the TCR beta CDR3 regions from RNA transcripts. An opening RT-PCR round employed HTBI primers and preceded a second-round multiplex PCR. TCRdb independently ran MiXCR on the multiplex PCR reads; one entry per CDR3 protein. The table lists around 1.1 million distinct CDR3 sequences, roughly two fifths of them singletons, with approximately 10% in the top ten. The material sequenced was peripheral blood or thyroid tissue (not recorded which). The sequence was obtained from an adult man with Graves' hyperthyroidism. V usage is TRBV12-3 or TRBV12-4 and J usage is TRBJ2-7, with D possibly TRBD2 on 6 matching bases. The CDR3 sequence is CASSFEASGLTEQYF. CDR3 DNA sequence: TGTGCCAGCAGTTTCGAAGCAAGCGGGTTAACGGAGCAGTACTTC.